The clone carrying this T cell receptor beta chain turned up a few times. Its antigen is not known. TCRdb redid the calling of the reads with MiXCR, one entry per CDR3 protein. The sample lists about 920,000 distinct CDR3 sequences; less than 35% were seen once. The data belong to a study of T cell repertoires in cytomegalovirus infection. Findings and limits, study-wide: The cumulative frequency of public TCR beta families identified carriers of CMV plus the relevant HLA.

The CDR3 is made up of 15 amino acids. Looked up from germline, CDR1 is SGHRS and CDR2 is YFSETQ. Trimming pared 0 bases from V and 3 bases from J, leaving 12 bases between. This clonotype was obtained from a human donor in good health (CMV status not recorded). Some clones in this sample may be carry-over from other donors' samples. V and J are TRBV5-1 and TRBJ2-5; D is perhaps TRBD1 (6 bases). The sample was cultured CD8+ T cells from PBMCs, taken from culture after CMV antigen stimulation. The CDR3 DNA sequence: TGCGCCAGCAGCTTGGCCGTACAGGGAGAAGAGACCCAGTACTTC. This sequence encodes CASSLAVQGEETQYF.